This TCR beta chain was identified during a study of beta chain features in type 1 diabetes. Whole-study context: Healthy donors resembled patients in age, gender and cell yields. All of the samples together had 107,917,701 sorted cells examined. General observations from the study: More deletions and fewer insertions at VDJ junctions were found in patients with type 1 diabetes. Among all four CD4+ subsets, Type 1 diabetes patients had TCRB CDR3s that were moderately but significantly shorter.

CDR1 and CDR2 from the germline V gene are DFQATT and SNEGSKA (reference sequence). The CDR3 sequence is 11 residues long. The V end lost 3 bases, the J end lost 5 bases, and 7 bases lay between the germline ends. This clone has just a few counts. The antigen remains unidentified. The sample carries other DNA sequences with the same CDR3. Investigators reverse transcribed all isolated RNA, so they sequenced expressed TCRB transcripts. Each sample of naive, central memory or regulatory T cells had, on average, approximately 3.5 million reads. Profiled with immunoSEQ multiplex PCR; TCRdb holds only in-frame clones, not every one. Of about 650,000 clones listed, around 11% are singletons.

Sequencing was done on a sample of naive CD4+ T cells from blood. This TCR was sampled from a man aged 25-45 years with type 1 diabetes. The chain joins TRBV20-1 to TRBJ1-1; D is possibly TRBD1 (5 bases). CDR3 in DNA: TGCAGTGCTAGTAGGGGAACTGAAGCTTTCTTT. This translates into CSASRGTEAFF.